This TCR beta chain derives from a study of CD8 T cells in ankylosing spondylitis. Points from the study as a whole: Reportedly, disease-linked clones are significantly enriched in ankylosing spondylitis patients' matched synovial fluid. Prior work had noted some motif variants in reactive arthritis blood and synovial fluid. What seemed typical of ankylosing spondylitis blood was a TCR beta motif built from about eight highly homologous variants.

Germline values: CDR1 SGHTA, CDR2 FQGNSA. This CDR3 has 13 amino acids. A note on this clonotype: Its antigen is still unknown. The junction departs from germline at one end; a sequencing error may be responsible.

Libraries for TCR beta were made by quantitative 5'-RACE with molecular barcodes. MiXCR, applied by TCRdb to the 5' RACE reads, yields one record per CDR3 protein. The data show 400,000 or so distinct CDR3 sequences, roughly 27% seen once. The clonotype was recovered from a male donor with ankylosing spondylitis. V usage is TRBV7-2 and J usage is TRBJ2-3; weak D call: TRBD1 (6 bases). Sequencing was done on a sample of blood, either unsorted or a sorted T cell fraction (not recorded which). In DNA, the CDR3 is TGTGCCAGCAGCTTATGGGACACAGACACGCAGTATTTT. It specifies CASSLWDTDTQYF.